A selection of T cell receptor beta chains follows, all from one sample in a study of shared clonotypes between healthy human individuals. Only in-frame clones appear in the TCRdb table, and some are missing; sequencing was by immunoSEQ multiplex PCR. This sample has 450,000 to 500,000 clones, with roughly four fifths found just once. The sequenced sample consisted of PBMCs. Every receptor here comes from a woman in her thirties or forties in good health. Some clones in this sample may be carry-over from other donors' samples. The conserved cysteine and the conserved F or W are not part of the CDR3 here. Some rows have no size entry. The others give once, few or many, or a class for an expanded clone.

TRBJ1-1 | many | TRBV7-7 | ASSVKWGGLGTEAF
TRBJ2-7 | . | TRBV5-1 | ASSNPGQAYEQY
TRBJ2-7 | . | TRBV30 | AWRPGLAGSYEQY
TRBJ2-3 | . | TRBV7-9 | ASSLSGGVGTDTQY
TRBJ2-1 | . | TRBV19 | ASKHAGMNEQF
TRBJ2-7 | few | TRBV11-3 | ASSSGQGGSYEQY
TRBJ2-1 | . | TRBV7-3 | ASSLRVYNEQF
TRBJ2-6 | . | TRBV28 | ASSFSQGESGANVLT
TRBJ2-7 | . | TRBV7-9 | ASSTTSGLSSYEQY
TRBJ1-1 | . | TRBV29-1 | SVDLGHFSRGTEAF
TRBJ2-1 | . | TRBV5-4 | ASSSGLAMDEQF
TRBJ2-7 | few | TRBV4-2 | ASSQEAQGGEQY
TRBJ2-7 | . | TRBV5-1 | ASSLGGFYGQY
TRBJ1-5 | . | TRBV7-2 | ASSVAGRGNQPQH
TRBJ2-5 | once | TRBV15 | ATSRRDVQETQY
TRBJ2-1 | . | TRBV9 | ASGLAASYNEQF
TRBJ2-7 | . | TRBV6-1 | ASSADRIREQY
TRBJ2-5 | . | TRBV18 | ASSPLRDLPETQY
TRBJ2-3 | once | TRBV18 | ASSRRDTQY
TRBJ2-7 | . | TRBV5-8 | ASSREGEQY
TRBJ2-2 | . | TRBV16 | ASSGGARKDTGELF
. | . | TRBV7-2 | ASSKGRLSSYEQY
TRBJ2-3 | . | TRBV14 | ASSQLSIPTDTQY
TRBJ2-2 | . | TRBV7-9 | ASTSSGHTGELF
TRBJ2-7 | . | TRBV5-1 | ASSSGQPSYEQY
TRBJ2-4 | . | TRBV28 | ASSSLLGEGLRKNIQY
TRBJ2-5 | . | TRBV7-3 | ASSLAGVETQY
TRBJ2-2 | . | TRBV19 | ASSTLRTGMSGELF
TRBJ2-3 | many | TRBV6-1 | ATGASSADTQY
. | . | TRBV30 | AWSKPGLAGGSSYEQY
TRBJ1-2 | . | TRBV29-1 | SGGYRTGDGYT
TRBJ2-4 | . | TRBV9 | ASSVEDRVAKNIQY
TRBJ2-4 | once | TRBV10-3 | AISAALAKNIQY
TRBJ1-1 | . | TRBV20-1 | SASRDSEAF
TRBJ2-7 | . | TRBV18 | ASSKPRDRGAGNYEQY
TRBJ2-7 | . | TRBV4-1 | ASSQVGRGSYEQY
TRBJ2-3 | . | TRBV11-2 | ASRRAVTTDTQY
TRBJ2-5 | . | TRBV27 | ASSRSTGGEETQY
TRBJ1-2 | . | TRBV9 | ASRDFGYGYT
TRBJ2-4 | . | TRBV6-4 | ASSDPPGEGNIQY
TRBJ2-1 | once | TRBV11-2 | ASSFLVGSYNEQF
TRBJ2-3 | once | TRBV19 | ASSITTGTDTQY
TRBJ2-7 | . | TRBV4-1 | ASSRSYLYEQY
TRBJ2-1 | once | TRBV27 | ASSRLAFNEQF
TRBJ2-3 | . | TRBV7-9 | ASSAPGHITDTQY
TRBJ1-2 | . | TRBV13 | ASSVWGLSYGYT
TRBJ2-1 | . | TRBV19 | ASSMRLATYNEQF
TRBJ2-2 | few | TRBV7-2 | ASSIRGLNTGELF
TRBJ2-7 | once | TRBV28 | ASSSPGEIYEQY
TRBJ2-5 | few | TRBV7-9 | ASSLFASGRGETQY
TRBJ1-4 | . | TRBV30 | AWSVGQGIGEKLF
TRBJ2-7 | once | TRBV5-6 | ASSFDPYEQY
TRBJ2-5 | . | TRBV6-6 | ASSYSGQGETQY
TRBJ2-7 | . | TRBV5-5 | ASSFSQGAYEQY
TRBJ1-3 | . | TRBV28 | ASSFGGYGNTIY